A single sample gave rise to the 32 T cell receptor beta chains below, sequenced in a study of T cell changes during pregnancy in multiple sclerosis. This table comes from immunoSEQ multiplex PCR, and its TCRdb copy is limited to in-frame clones, with some not included. The sample yields tens of thousands of clones, 92% seen once. The material was CD4+ T cells from peripheral blood mononuclear cells, obtained in the third trimester of pregnancy. These receptors originate from a female donor with multiple sclerosis, enrolled in a pregnancy study.

The J gene is TRBJ2-3, the V gene TRBV7-2, with D tentatively TRBD2 (5 bases). Trimming cost V 0 bases and J 6 bases, with 10 bases left between them. This CDR3 comprises 14 residues. Germline values: CDR1 SGHTA, CDR2 FQGNSA. The CDR3 DNA is TGTGCCAGCAGCTTAGCGGGAGCGGTGGATACGCAGTATTTT. Its protein is CASSLAGAVDTQYF.

The chain employs TRBV9 and TRBJ2-7, with 11 nucleotides matching TRBD1. The CDR3 is 15 amino acids. J gave up 2 bases and V 5 bases, and 6 bases lay outside the gene matches. The germline V gene encodes CDR1 SGDLS and CDR2 YYNGEE. This chain's CDR3 is CASSAGTGGPYEQYF. The CDR3 nucleotides are TGTGCCAGCAGTGCCGGGACAGGGGGGCCCTACGAGCAGTACTTC.

The CDR3 nucleotides are TGTGCCTGGAGACTGAGGGAGCGGGAGGGCCGGAACACCGGGGAGCTGTTTTTT. As protein: CAWRLREREGRNTGELFF. The chain is built from TRBV30 and TRBJ2-2; 10 positions agree with TRBD2. CDR1 and CDR2 (germline): GTSNPN, SVGIG (reference sequence). The ends lost 3 bases at V and 1 base at J; junction bases unmatched: 11. This CDR3 has 18 residues.

The chain employs TRBV5-8 and TRBJ1-2, with 9 bases that match TRBD1. V lost 2 bases to trimming and J lost 8 bases; unmatched junction nucleotides: 4. CDR3 length: 13 residues. Germline values: CDR1 SGHTS, CDR2 YDEGEE. The CDR3 loop reads CASSFDRGMGYTF. The CDR3 nucleotides are TGTGCCAGCAGCTTCGACAGGGGGATGGGCTACACCTTC.

The chain uses TRBV19 and TRBJ1-1; possible D gene TRBD1, 5 bases. Germline CDR1 LNHDA, CDR2 SQIVND (reference sequence). Trimming took off 7 bases at V and 6 bases at J, with 18 bases between the two ends. This CDR3 spans 14 amino acids. CDR3 amino acids: CASTPGRFPAEAFF. The CDR3 region has the DNA TGTGCCAGTACCCCAGGGAGGTTCCCCGCTGAAGCTTTCTTT.

The J gene is TRBJ2-5, the V gene TRBV9, with 14 bases that match TRBD2. The germline gives CDR1 SGDLS, CDR2 YYNGEE. J gave up 5 bases and V 2 bases, and 2 bases lay outside the gene matches. This CDR3 spans 15 amino acids. CDR3 residues: CASSVGTSGSETQYF. CDR3 nucleotides: TGTGCCAGCAGCGTCGGGACTAGCGGGAGTGAGACCCAGTACTTC. The full variable domain, rest sourced from reference TRBV9 and TRBJ2-5, is DSGVTQTPKHLITATGQRVTLRCSPRSGDLSVYWYQQSLDQGLQFLIQYYNGEERAKGNILERFSAQQFPDLHSELNLSSLELGDSALYFCASSVGTSGSETQYFGPGTRLLVL.

The CDR3 sequence is CASSQYWTGVSESYEQYF. For the CDR3, the DNA is TGCGCCAGCAGCCAATACTGGACAGGGGTATCGGAATCCTACGAGCAGTACTTC. J is TRBJ2-7 and V is TRBV4-3; 9 nucleotides agree with TRBD1. Germline CDR1 is LGHNA and CDR2 is YSLEER. Trimming removed 2 bases from V and 1 base from J; junction bases left unmatched: 12. The CDR3 length is 18 residues.

This rearrangement joins TRBV6-4 to TRBJ2-1, with 8 bases that match TRBD2. Germline values: CDR1 MRHNA, CDR2 SNTAGT. CDR3 length: 14 residues. The V segment lost 0 bases and the J segment 10 bases; nucleotides outside the gene matches: 5. As DNA, the CDR3 is TGTGCCAGCAGTGACTCAGCGGGAGTGGGCGAGCAGTTCTTC. Translation: CASSDSAGVGEQFF.

The chain links TRBV6-1 to TRBJ2-7; D may be TRBD2 (6 bases). The CDR3 length is 14 residues. Looked up from germline, CDR1 is MNHNS and CDR2 is SASEGT. Trimming removed 6 bases at V and 0 bases at J, with 12 bases between. In DNA form, the CDR3 reads TGTGCCAGCAGGATGACCGGGAGCTCCTACGAGCAGTACTTC. Translated: CASRMTGSSYEQYF.

There are a few counts of this clone. The chain couples TRBV27 to TRBJ1-1; unclear D gene. This CDR3 region has 14 residues. V lost 2 bases to trimming and J lost 1 base, with 8 bases between them. From germline, CDR1 is MNHEY and CDR2 SMNVEV (reference sequence). The CDR3 loop reads CASSLNPGNTEAFF. CDR3 DNA sequence: TGTGCCAGCAGTTTAAACCCAGGGAACACTGAAGCTTTCTTT.

The gene calls are TRBV7-9 and TRBJ2-5; TRBD2 matches at 9 bases. Germline-derived CDR1 and CDR2 are SEHNR and FQNEAQ (reference sequence). The CDR3 spans 15 residues. With 3 bases clipped from V and 5 bases from J, the junction kept 7 bases outside the gene matches. The CDR3 is CASSFSGSGGETQYF. The CDR3 DNA reads as TGTGCCAGCAGCTTTAGCGGGAGCGGAGGTGAGACCCAGTACTTC.

The chain carries TRBV27 and TRBJ2-7; TRBD2 matches at 9 bases. V was clipped by 5 bases and J by 3 bases; unmatched bases: 5. This CDR3 is 14 amino acids long. Per germline, CDR1 MNHEY and CDR2 SMNVEV (reference sequence). The CDR3 loop reads CASSLGLASYEQYF. The DNA of the CDR3 is TGTGCCAGCAGTCTCGGACTAGCGAGCTACGAGCAGTACTTC.

The chain links TRBV5-6 to TRBJ2-7; possible D gene TRBD2, 7 bases. This CDR3 is 18 amino acids long. CDR1 and CDR2 (germline): SGHDT, YYEEEE. V gave up 4 bases and J gave up 2 bases, with 25 bases separating them. The CDR3 bases are TGTGCCAGCAGCGCCATGGGGGGGCGAGTCGAAATAACCTACGAGCAGTACTTC. Amino acid sequence: CASSAMGGRVEITYEQYF.

V gene TRBV30 combines with J gene TRBJ2-1; no reliable D call. There are 14 residues in the CDR3. The ends were cut back, 0 bases at V and 9 bases at J, with 15 bases in the middle. Per the germline V gene, CDR1 is GTSNPN and CDR2 is SVGIG (reference sequence). CDR3 DNA: TGTGCCTGGAGTGTACCCCCCGCCGTCGGTGAGCAGTTCTTC. This codes for CAWSVPPAVGEQFF.

The chain joins TRBV5-1 to TRBJ2-5, with 8 bases matching TRBD2. The V gene end was trimmed by 4 bases and the J gene end by 5 bases; junction bases not matched to a gene: 7. The CDR3 has 14 residues. Germline CDR1 is SGHRS and CDR2 is YFSETQ. The CDR3 bases are TGCGCCAGCAGCGTAGGGACTAGAGGCGAGACCCAGTACTTC. Its protein is CASSVGTRGETQYF.

The chain recombines TRBV5-1 with TRBJ1-2; D is undetermined. This CDR3 has 15 amino acids. V gave up 4 bases and J gave up 3 bases, with 16 bases separating them. In germline, CDR1 is SGHRS, CDR2 YFSETQ. CDR3: CASSLTEGRDYGYTF. DNA of the CDR3: TGCGCCAGCAGCCTTACAGAAGGGCGGGACTATGGCTACACCTTC.

The chain is built from TRBV5-1 and TRBJ2-1; maybe TRBD1 (5 bases). V was trimmed by 2 bases and J by 6 bases, leaving 18 bases between them. Per germline, CDR1 SGHRS and CDR2 YFSETQ. CDR3 length: 16 amino acids. This CDR3 is CASSLSTKSGANEQFF. The CDR3 nucleotides read TGCGCCAGCAGCTTATCTACGAAAAGTGGGGCCAATGAGCAGTTCTTC.

The chain links TRBV10-3 to TRBJ2-1, with TRBD2 matching 13 bases. V was pared by 0 bases and J by 10 bases, with 3 bases of the junction left unmatched. Germline CDR1 and CDR2: ENHRY and SYGVKD. The CDR3 length is 15 residues. CDR3 bases: TGTGCCATCAGTGAGTCAATACTAGCGGGAGGGGAGCAGTTCTTC. Translation gives CAISESILAGGEQFF.

The rearrangement joins TRBV18 to TRBJ2-5; D is unresolved. The V end lost 0 bases, the J end lost 1 base, and 6 bases lay between the germline ends. Germline lookup yields CDR1 KGHSH and CDR2 LQKENI. The CDR3 is 14 amino acids. CDR3 sequence (DNA): TGTGCCAGCTCACCACCCGTGGCCCAAGAGACCCAGTACTTC. The encoded protein is CASSPPVAQETQYF.

The chain uses TRBV5-4 and TRBJ2-5; D is perhaps TRBD1 (5 bases). Germline-derived CDR1 and CDR2 are SGHNT and YYREEE (reference sequence). Trimming cost V 6 bases and J 2 bases, with 17 bases left between them. This CDR3 has 15 residues. CDR3 residues: CASTRKSGAQETQYF. The CDR3 region has the DNA TGTGCCAGCACCCGGAAGTCTGGGGCTCAAGAGACCCAGTACTTC.

The genes are TRBV29-1 and TRBJ2-3, with 12 bases matching TRBD2. The CDR3 runs to 14 residues. From germline, CDR1 is SQVTM and CDR2 ANQGSEA. J lost 5 bases, V lost 7 bases, and 7 bases had no gene match. The chain's CDR3 is CSARLAGAGDTQYF. As DNA, the CDR3 is TGCAGCGCTCGACTAGCGGGAGCAGGAGATACGCAGTATTTT.

This chain joins TRBV28 and TRBJ1-1; 8 nucleotides agree with TRBD1. The CDR3 spans 16 residues. The germline V gene encodes CDR1 MDHEN and CDR2 SYDVKM. V was clipped by 4 bases and J by 0 bases; unmatched bases: 7. This chain's CDR3 is CASSSGGQGLNTEAFF. CDR3 coding DNA: TGTGCCAGCAGTTCGGGAGGACAGGGTTTGAACACTGAAGCTTTCTTT. The complete variable domain, with remaining parts taken from reference TRBV28 and TRBJ1-1, reads DVKVTQSSRYLVKRTGEKVFLECVQDMDHENMFWYRQDPGLGLRLIYFSYDVKMKEKGDIPEGYSVSREKKERFSLILESASTNQTSMYLCASSSGGQGLNTEAFFGQGTRLTVV.

The chain employs TRBV19 and TRBJ1-1; 8 bases map to TRBD1. The CDR3 contains 11 residues. V lost 7 bases and J lost 8; bases outside the gene matches: 3. CDR1 is LNHDA and CDR2 is SQIVND in the germline V gene (reference sequence). The CDR3 bases are TGTGCCAGTACTTGGACAGGGGAAGCTTTCTTT. It codes for CASTWTGEAFF.

The V call is TRBV19, the J call TRBJ1-3; no definite D call. CDR1 is LNHDA, CDR2 SQIVND, per germline (reference sequence). The CDR3 runs 14 residues. Trimming shortened V by 7 bases and J by 4 bases, and 14 bases separated the two germline ends. DNA for the CDR3: TGTGCCAGTACCCTGGGTGGAGCGGGAAACACCATATATTTT. Translation: CASTLGGAGNTIYF.

This chain links TRBV4-2 with TRBJ2-1, with 9 bases identical to TRBD1. The trim removed 3 bases at V and 9 bases at J, leaving 12 bases unmatched. Germline CDR1 reads LGHNA; CDR2 reads YNFKEQ. The CDR3 contains 16 residues. CDR3 loop: CASSHSSGQGEVEQFF. The CDR3 DNA follows: TGTGCCAGCAGCCATTCCTCGGGACAGGGCGAGGTTGAGCAGTTCTTC.

The V gene is TRBV27, the J gene TRBJ2-7, with 11 bases aligning to TRBD1. The CDR3 length is 15 residues. The J segment lost 4 bases and the V segment lost 5 bases, leaving 7 bases of the junction unmatched. The V gene's germline CDR1 is MNHEY and CDR2 SMNVEV (reference sequence). The DNA for the CDR3 is TGTGCCAGCAGTCTCGGGACAGGGGGTAGGTACGAGCAGTACTTC. It is translated as CASSLGTGGRYEQYF.

The chain has TRBV2 and TRBJ1-1, with TRBD1 identical over 8 bases. CDR1 is SNHLY, CDR2 FYNNEI, per germline. CDR3 length: 16 amino acids. With 4 bases clipped from V and 3 bases from J, the junction kept 10 bases outside the gene matches. CDR3 sequence: CASSVGQAGGYTEAFF. DNA of the CDR3: TGTGCCAGCAGTGTGGGACAGGCCGGTGGGTACACTGAAGCTTTCTTT.

The CDR3 spells CASSPGTGGGNTIYF. The CDR3 DNA reads as TGTGCCAGCAGCCCGGGGACAGGGGGTGGAAACACCATATATTTT. The chain combines TRBV27 with TRBJ1-3; 11 bases agree with TRBD1. The CDR3 has 15 residues. With 6 bases clipped from V and 3 bases from J, the junction kept 4 bases outside the gene matches. In germline, CDR1 is MNHEY, CDR2 SMNVEV (reference sequence).

The CDR3 DNA follows: TGTGCCAGCAGTGAAGGCCCTAGAGAGCTGTTTTTT. Translated, it gives CASSEGPRELFF. The genes are TRBV2 and TRBJ2-2, with D unclear. V gave up 1 base and J gave up 11 bases, with 8 bases separating them. Germline CDR1 and CDR2: SNHLY and FYNNEI. The CDR3 has 12 residues.

The rearrangement joins TRBV7-3 to TRBJ2-5; 8 nucleotides match TRBD2. Germline trimming cut 0 bases from V and 1 base from J; bases unmatched to any gene: 7. The CDR3 is made up of 17 amino acids. Germline loops: CDR1 SGHTA, CDR2 FQGTGA. The CDR3 spells CASSLTGWSGSQETQYF. The CDR3 DNA reads as TGTGCCAGCAGCTTAACCGGTTGGAGCGGGAGCCAAGAGACCCAGTACTTC.

The chain combines TRBV14 with TRBJ2-3, with TRBD1 as a possible D gene (5 bases). Looked up from germline, CDR1 is SGHDN and CDR2 is FVKESK. The CDR3 has 15 residues. The V and J ends lost 0 bases and 6 bases respectively, with 13 bases between them. CDR3 region: CASSQDRGITDTQYF. For the CDR3, the DNA is TGTGCCAGCAGCCAAGATAGGGGTATCACGGATACGCAGTATTTT.

J is TRBJ1-1 and V is TRBV9; perhaps TRBD1 as D (6 bases). The CDR3 runs 15 residues. Germline lookup yields CDR1 SGDLS and CDR2 YYNGEE. V gave up 0 bases and J gave up 0 bases, with 9 bases separating them. CDR3 region: CASSVDPGVNTEAFF. CDR3 bases: TGTGCCAGCAGCGTAGACCCAGGGGTGAACACTGAAGCTTTCTTT.